The next 15 T cell receptor beta chains were all read from a single sample in a study of radiotherapy plus CTLA-4 blockade in lung cancer. Clones were sequenced by immunoSEQ multiplex PCR, and TCRdb holds only the in-frame ones, with some missing. The sample consists of about 80,000 clones, more than 80% of them appearing once. Source: peripheral blood, taken from a patient treated with radiotherapy plus ipilimumab. The receptors derive from a human donor with non-small cell lung cancer who had stable disease on radiotherapy plus ipilimumab.

The rearrangement uses TRBV28 and TRBJ1-4; D is perhaps TRBD1 (5 bases). Germline CDR1 reads MDHEN; CDR2 reads SYDVKM. CDR3 length: 15 residues. The ends were cut back, 6 bases at V and 7 bases at J, with 18 bases in the middle. The CDR3 sequence: CASSQAGTRGEKLFF. CDR3 DNA: TGTGCCAGCAGCCAAGCCGGGACCCGGGGTGAAAAACTGTTTTTT.

The J gene is TRBJ2-2, the V gene TRBV6-1; 7 bases fit TRBD2. The V gene's germline CDR1 is MNHNS and CDR2 SASEGT. The CDR3 runs to 16 residues. J gave up 3 bases and V 0 bases, and 4 bases lay outside the gene matches. CDR3 coding DNA: TGTGCCAGCAGTGAAGCGGCGGGAGTCGACACCGGGGAGCTGTTTTTT. Amino acids: CASSEAAGVDTGELFF.

The genes are TRBV11-2 and TRBJ2-7; 7 bases map to TRBD1. The V gene's germline CDR1 is SGHAT and CDR2 FQNNGV. The V segment lost 1 base and the J segment 4 bases; nucleotides outside the gene matches: 10. The CDR3 length is 16 residues. The chain's CDR3 is CASSLGRGGESYEQYF. The CDR3 DNA is TGTGCCAGCAGCTTAGGAAGAGGGGGCGAATCTTACGAGCAGTACTTC.

V is TRBV2 and J is TRBJ2-1; 11 nucleotides line up with TRBD2. The CDR3 loop spans 14 amino acids. Germline CDR1 SNHLY, CDR2 FYNNEI. The junction had 1 base not matched to a gene; V was cut back by 5 bases and J by 4 bases. In DNA form, the CDR3 reads TGTGCCAGCAGTCGACTAGCGGGGTACAATGAGCAGTTCTTC. As protein: CASSRLAGYNEQFF.

The chain couples TRBV28 to TRBJ2-1; the D gene is possibly TRBD1 (6 bases). This CDR3 region has 14 residues. Per germline, CDR1 MDHEN and CDR2 SYDVKM. Trimming pared 6 bases from V and 10 bases from J, leaving 19 bases between. The CDR3 region is CASSRDMGTMEQFF. In DNA, the CDR3 is TGTGCCAGCAGCAGGGACATGGGGACCATGGAGCAGTTCTTC.

This clone occurred once. The chain recombines TRBV7-9 with TRBJ1-2, with D possibly matching TRBD1 (6 bases). V lost 8 bases to trimming and J lost 5 bases, with 24 bases between them. CDR1 and CDR2 (germline): SEHNR, FQNEAQ (reference sequence). The CDR3 runs 16 residues. In DNA form, the CDR3 reads TGTGCCAGCGCCATCCTTACCACAGGGTCGAGGTATGGCTACACCTTC. It specifies CASAILTTGSRYGYTF.

The rearrangement links TRBV7-9 to TRBJ2-7; D may be TRBD2 (6 bases). The CDR3 runs to 15 residues. V was clipped by 5 bases and J by 1 base, with 15 bases between them. Germline CDR1 reads SEHNR; CDR2 reads FQNEAQ (reference sequence). CDR3 DNA sequence: TGTGCCAGCAGCGCCCCCGGGACTGATTCCTACGAGCAGTACTTC. It is translated as CASSAPGTDSYEQYF.

This clone was detected a few times. The chain carries TRBV30 and TRBJ1-3; 12 bases fit TRBD1. Germline CDR1 is GTSNPN and CDR2 is SVGIG (reference sequence). CDR3 size: 15 residues. Germline trimming cut 0 bases from V and 7 bases from J; bases unmatched to any gene: 4. DNA of the CDR3: TGTGCCTGGAGTGTGGGGACAGGGGGCTTGAACACCATATATTTT. As protein: CAWSVGTGGLNTIYF.

This clone has only one observation. This rearrangement joins TRBV6-1 to TRBJ2-7, with 8 positions matching TRBD1. CDR3 length equals 14 residues. Germline V gives CDR1 MNHNS, CDR2 SASEGT. V gave up 5 bases and J gave up 2 bases; unmatched junction bases: 5. The CDR3 protein is CASSPDRETYEQYF. For the CDR3, the DNA is TGTGCCAGCAGTCCGGACAGGGAAACCTACGAGCAGTACTTC.

The chain recombines TRBV5-4 with TRBJ2-3; the match to TRBD1 covers 9 bases. V lost 4 bases and J lost 8; bases outside the gene matches: 8. The CDR3 has 14 amino acids. Germline CDR1 and CDR2: SGHNT and YYREEE (reference sequence). DNA of the CDR3: TGTGCCAGCAGCGCATCGACAGGGGGAGGTACGCAGTATTTT. This translates into CASSASTGGGTQYF.

The chain links TRBV7-3 to TRBJ1-1; D call uncertain. This CDR3 has 13 amino acids. Deletions cut 1 base from V and 2 bases from J, with 5 bases between. Germline CDR1 is SGHTA and CDR2 is FQGTGA. The CDR3 reads CASSLRSNTEAFF. In nucleotides, the CDR3 is TGTGCCAGCAGCTTAAGGTCCAACACTGAAGCTTTCTTT.

A few counts support this clone. The chain is built from TRBV7-3 and TRBJ2-1, with 8 bases identical to TRBD2. The germline V gene has CDR1 SGHTA and CDR2 FQGTGA. This CDR3 spans 15 amino acids. J gave up 5 bases and V 3 bases, and 6 bases lay outside the gene matches. The CDR3 protein is CASSFGRGADNEQFF. As DNA, the CDR3 is TGTGCCAGCAGCTTCGGGCGGGGGGCGGACAATGAGCAGTTCTTC. The variable domain in full, completed from reference TRBV7-3 and TRBJ2-1, reads GAGVSQTPSNKVTEKGKYVELRCDPISGHTALYWYRQSLGQGPEFLIYFQGTGAADDSGLPNDRFFAVRPEGSVSTLKIQRTERGDSAVYLCASSFGRGADNEQFFGPGTRLTVL.

The CDR3 is CASSALGRAVTDTQYF. CDR3 nucleotides: TGTGCCAGCAGTGCGTTAGGGAGGGCCGTTACAGATACGCAGTATTTT. The chain employs TRBV2 and TRBJ2-3; 7 bases map to TRBD2. J lost 3 bases, V lost 4 bases, and 10 bases had no gene match. Germline CDR1 SNHLY, CDR2 FYNNEI. CDR3 length: 16 residues.

This clone was detected once. The genes are TRBV9 and TRBJ2-5; the match to TRBD2 covers 7 bases. The CDR3 has 16 amino acids. V lost 3 bases and J lost 7; bases outside the gene matches: 15. Germline V gene lookup returns CDR1 SGDLS and CDR2 YYNGEE. CDR3: CASSGPNSGGMTTQYF. CDR3 in DNA: TGTGCCAGCAGCGGACCAAACTCGGGGGGAATGACGACCCAGTACTTC.

Only a few counts were recorded for this clone. V is TRBV6-5 and J is TRBJ2-1; D might be TRBD1 (6 bases). The CDR3 consists of 13 residues. With 7 bases removed from V and 8 bases from J, the gap between germline ends came to 15 bases. Germline V CDR1 and CDR2: MNHEY, SVGAGI. CDR3 region: CASTEWGRDEQFF. CDR3 nucleotides: TGTGCCAGCACCGAATGGGGGCGCGATGAGCAGTTCTTC.